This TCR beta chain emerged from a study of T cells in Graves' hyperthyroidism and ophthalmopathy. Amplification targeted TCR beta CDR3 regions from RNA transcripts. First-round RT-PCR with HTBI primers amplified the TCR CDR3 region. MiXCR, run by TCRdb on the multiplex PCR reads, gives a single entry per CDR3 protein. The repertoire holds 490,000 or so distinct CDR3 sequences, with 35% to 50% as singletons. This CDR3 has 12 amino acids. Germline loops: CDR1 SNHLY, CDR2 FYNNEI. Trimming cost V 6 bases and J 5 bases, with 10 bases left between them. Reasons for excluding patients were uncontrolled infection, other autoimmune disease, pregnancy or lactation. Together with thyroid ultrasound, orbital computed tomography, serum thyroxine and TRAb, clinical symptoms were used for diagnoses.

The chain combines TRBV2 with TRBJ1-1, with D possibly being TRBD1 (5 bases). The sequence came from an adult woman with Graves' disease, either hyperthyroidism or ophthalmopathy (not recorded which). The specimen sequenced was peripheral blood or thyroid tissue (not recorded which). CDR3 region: CASSHRGTEAFF. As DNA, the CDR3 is TGTGCCAGCAGCCATCGGGGGACTGAAGCTTTCTTT.